The T cell receptor beta chain described here comes from a study of CD8 T cells in Susac syndrome. This CDR3 is built from 13 residues. V dropped 4 bases and J dropped 2 bases, with 10 bases sitting between them. Germline V CDR1 and CDR2: SQVTM, ANQGSEA. Points on this clonotype: No antigen is known for it.

Whole-study findings and limits: Clonal expansion was not seen in any Susac syndrome CD4+ T cell repertoire.

The authors reverse transcribed 0.5 to 1 ug RNA with random hexamers. An immunoSEQ multiplex PCR generated amplified TCR beta CDR3 products spanning 54 Vbeta and 13 Jbeta. TCRdb reprocessed the immunoSEQ multiplex PCR reads via MiXCR and lists one record per CDR3 protein. Found here are under 200,000 distinct CDR3 sequences, 94% of them singletons; the top ten hold roughly 0.11%. This TCR was recovered from a human donor with Susac syndrome. The chain uses TRBV29-1 and TRBJ2-3; no firm D call. The sequenced sample consisted of CD4+ T cells from PBMCs. The CDR3 DNA follows: TGCAGCGTTGGTGCCCGTTTCACAGATACGCAGTATTTT. This gives the protein CSVGARFTDTQYF.